These T cell receptor beta chains were read from a single sample in a study of T cells in Graves' hyperthyroidism and ophthalmopathy. MiXCR, run by TCRdb on the multiplex PCR reads, gives a single entry per CDR3 protein. This table holds 550,000 to 600,000 distinct CDR3 sequences, over 15% found once. The sample taken for sequencing was blood. These receptors all come from a woman aged 18 to 35 with Graves' hyperthyroidism. The CDR3 runs from the conserved cysteine through the conserved F or W. The order of the fields is clone size, D gene, J gene, V gene, CDR3 DNA, CDR3 protein. The D gene is left open where the match is weak. Clone size is shown for a subset of rows, as once, few, many or a class of expanded clone.

size: .; D: .; J: TRBJ2-7; V: TRBV13; DNA: TGTGCCAGCAGCTTGGGTCCAGGGAACGACGAGCAGTACTTC; CDR3: CASSLGPGNDEQYF
size: .; D: .; J: TRBJ1-1; V: TRBV6-2/TRBV6-3; DNA: TGTGCCAGCGGTACGGAAGAAGTGGCTGAAGCTTTCTTT; CDR3: CASGTEEVAEAFF
size: many; D: .; J: TRBJ1-2; V: TRBV2; DNA: TGTGCCAGCAGTCCAGAGGGAGGGAACTATGGCTACACCTTC; CDR3: CASSPEGGNYGYTF
size: few; D: TRBD1; J: TRBJ2-4; V: TRBV4-3; DNA: TGCGCCAGCAGCCTCCTCCTGACGGGACAGGGCAAAAACATTCAGTACTTC; CDR3: CASSLLLTGQGKNIQYF
size: few; D: .; J: TRBJ1-6; V: TRBV7-9; DNA: TGTGCCAGCAGCAACTACACCTCTGGGTCACCCCTCCACTTT; CDR3: CASSNYTSGSPLHF
size: .; D: .; J: TRBJ1-1; V: TRBV24-1; DNA: TGTGCCACCAGTGACGCAAAAGGTGAGGGTCCTGAAGCTTTCTTT; CDR3: CATSDAKGEGPEAFF
size: few; D: .; J: TRBJ2-7; V: TRBV29-1; DNA: TGCAGCGTTGAAGTGGCTAGCGTCAGCTCCTACGAGCAGTACTTC; CDR3: CSVEVASVSSYEQYF
size: many; D: TRBD2; J: TRBJ2-2; V: TRBV28; DNA: TGTGCCAGCAGTCCGAGTTCCAGCGGGAGAACCGGGGAGCTGTTTTTT; CDR3: CASSPSSSGRTGELFF
size: .; D: .; J: TRBJ1-3; V: TRBV19; DNA: TGTGCCAGTAGTATAGATCTATCGGGGGGACCTGGAAACACCATATATTTT; CDR3: CASSIDLSGGPGNTIYF
size: many; D: .; J: TRBJ2-3; V: TRBV28; DNA: TGTGCCAGCAGTCGTTTGACGGATACGCAGTATTTT; CDR3: CASSRLTDTQYF
size: few; D: TRBD2; J: TRBJ2-2; V: TRBV11-3; DNA: TGTGCCAGCAGCTTAGCCGGGACTAGCGGGAGGGCGAACACCGGGGAGCTGTTTTTT; CDR3: CASSLAGTSGRANTGELFF
size: few; D: TRBD1; J: TRBJ2-1; V: TRBV5-1; DNA: TGCGCCAGCAGCTTTACAGGGGGCAATGAGCAGTTCTTC; CDR3: CASSFTGGNEQFF
size: many; D: TRBD2; J: TRBJ2-7; V: TRBV28; DNA: TGTGCCAGCGCTAGCGGGATCCACGAGCAGTACTTC; CDR3: CASASGIHEQYF
size: few; D: .; J: TRBJ2-3; V: TRBV29-1; DNA: TGCAGCGTTTCGGGGCTTCTATCTGGTACGCAGTATTTT; CDR3: CSVSGLLSGTQYF
size: .; D: TRBD2; J: TRBJ2-1; V: TRBV6-5; DNA: TGTGCCAGCAGTTACAGCGGGGGGGCCAATGAGCAGTTCTTC; CDR3: CASSYSGGANEQFF
size: .; D: .; J: TRBJ1-5; V: TRBV5-1; DNA: TGCGCCAGCAGCTTGTTTCCAGGCATCAATCAGCCCCAGCATTTT; CDR3: CASSLFPGINQPQHF
size: few; D: .; J: TRBJ2-5; V: TRBV12-3/TRBV12-4; DNA: TGTGCCAGCACCGACCAAGCTCAAAAGACCCAGTACTTC; CDR3: CASTDQAQKTQYF
size: many; D: .; J: TRBJ1-1; V: TRBV7-2; DNA: TGTGCCAGCAGCTTAGAAGAGGGTGAGGGTTTACCTGAAGCTTTCTTT; CDR3: CASSLEEGEGLPEAFF
size: few; D: .; J: TRBJ1-4; V: TRBV19; DNA: TGTGCCAGTAAGCTCACAGGTCCTACTAATGAAAAACTGTTTTTT; CDR3: CASKLTGPTNEKLFF
size: once; D: TRBD2; J: TRBJ2-1; V: TRBV9; DNA: TGTGCCAGCAGCGGTTCGGGACTAGCGGGACCATTCTACAATGAGCAGTTCTTC; CDR3: CASSGSGLAGPFYNEQFF
size: many; D: .; J: TRBJ1-5; V: TRBV12-5; DNA: TGTGCTAGTGGTTTGGTATTTCCAGGTCGACAGATCAATCAGCCCCAGCATTTT; CDR3: CASGLVFPGRQINQPQHF
size: many; D: TRBD2; J: TRBJ2-1; V: TRBV28; DNA: TGTGCCGTCGCGACTAGCGGTGCGGGGGATTACAATGAGCAGTTCTTC; CDR3: CAVATSGAGDYNEQFF
size: few; D: .; J: TRBJ1-4; V: TRBV7-2; DNA: TGTGCCAGCAGCTCGTCGTCTCTGAGGGAAAAACTGTTTTTT; CDR3: CASSSSSLREKLFF
size: many; D: .; J: TRBJ2-1; V: TRBV7-2; DNA: TGTGCCAGCAGCGCCCGCGGGCCGGTCCTGAGAGAGCAGTTCTTC; CDR3: CASSARGPVLREQFF
size: few; D: TRBD1; J: TRBJ2-2; V: TRBV12-3/TRBV12-4; DNA: TGTGCCAGCAGTCATGGGACAGCCGGGGAGCTGTTTTTT; CDR3: CASSHGTAGELFF
size: many; D: .; J: TRBJ2-1; V: TRBV2; DNA: TGTGCCAGCAGCCCCGGGACATTAGCCGATGAGCAGTTCTTC; CDR3: CASSPGTLADEQFF
size: many; D: TRBD2; J: TRBJ2-3; V: TRBV3-1; DNA: TGTGCCAGCAGCCCTCTAGCGGGGAGCCCAGATACGCAGTATTTT; CDR3: CASSPLAGSPDTQYF